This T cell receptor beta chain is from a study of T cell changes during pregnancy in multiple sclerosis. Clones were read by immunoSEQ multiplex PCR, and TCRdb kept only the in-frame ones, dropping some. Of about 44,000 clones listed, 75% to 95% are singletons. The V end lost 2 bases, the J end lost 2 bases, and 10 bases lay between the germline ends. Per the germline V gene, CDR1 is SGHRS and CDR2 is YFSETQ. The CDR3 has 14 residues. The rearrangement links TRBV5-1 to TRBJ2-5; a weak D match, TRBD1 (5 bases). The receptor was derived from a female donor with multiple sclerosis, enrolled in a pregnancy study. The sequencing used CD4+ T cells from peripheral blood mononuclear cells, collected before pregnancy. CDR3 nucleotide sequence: TGCGCCAGCAGCTTCGACAGAGTACAAGAGACCCAGTACTTC. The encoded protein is CASSFDRVQETQYF.